The 25 T cell receptor beta chains below were found in one sample sequenced in a study of cytomegalovirus exposure and HLA in healthy donors. PCR involved 60 Vbeta and 13 Jbeta primers. TCRdb's table, derived via immunoSEQ multiplex PCR, lists solely in-frame clones and lacks some. The sample lists 150,000 to 200,000 clones; more than 65% were seen once. Material for sequencing was PBMCs. These receptors were obtained from a woman aged 25 to 39 in good health and CMV-seropositive.

The chain is built from TRBV28 and TRBJ1-5; maybe TRBD1 (6 bases). In germline, CDR1 is MDHEN, CDR2 SYDVKM. The CDR3 covers 14 residues. Trimming took off 5 bases at V and 9 bases at J, with 17 bases between the two ends. CDR3 sequence reads: CASSTDSPPRPQHF. The DNA of the CDR3 is TGTGCCAGCAGTACGGACAGCCCACCGAGGCCCCAGCATTTT.

This sequence joins TRBV5-1 and TRBJ2-2, with 9 positions matching TRBD1. J was trimmed by 10 bases and V by 3 bases; bases with no gene match: 13. Germline V CDR1 and CDR2: SGHRS, YFSETQ. This CDR3 contains 16 residues. CDR3 nucleotides: TGCGCCAGCAGCTGGGACAGGGAGCGGCAAGGACCGGAGCTGTTTTTT. Its protein product is CASSWDRERQGPELFF.

J is TRBJ2-1 and V is TRBV27; unclear D gene. The CDR3 totals 14 residues. V lost 8 bases to trimming and J lost 0 bases, with 11 bases between them. The germline V gene has CDR1 MNHEY and CDR2 SMNVEV (reference sequence). The chain's CDR3 is CASRSLDSYNEQFF. CDR3 in DNA: TGTGCCAGCCGCTCCCTAGACTCCTACAATGAGCAGTTCTTC.

V gene TRBV19 combines with J gene TRBJ1-5; D remains unclear. Trimming took off 5 bases at V and 2 bases at J, with 10 bases between the two ends. The CDR3 has 14 amino acids. Germline V CDR1 and CDR2: LNHDA, SQIVND (reference sequence). The CDR3 sequence: CASSPPRGNQPQHF. In nucleotides, the CDR3 is TGTGCCAGTAGTCCCCCCCGGGGCAATCAGCCCCAGCATTTT. The full variable domain, with the rest looked up from reference TRBV19 and TRBJ1-5, is DGGITQSPKYLFRKEGQNVTLSCEQNLNHDAMYWYRQDPGQGLRLIYYSQIVNDFQKGDIAEGYSVSREKKESFPLTVTSAQKNPTAFYLCASSPPRGNQPQHFGDGTRLSIL.

V is TRBV7-6 and J is TRBJ1-5; 7 bases are a match to TRBD1. This CDR3 has 13 residues. Trimming removed 4 bases from V and 14 bases from J; junction bases left unmatched: 11. Germline V gene lookup returns CDR1 SGHVS and CDR2 FNYEAQ. The CDR3 protein is CASSSSPGTVKHF. The CDR3, as DNA: TGTGCCAGCAGCTCATCACCCGGGACAGTAAAGCATTTT.

The gene calls are TRBV7-9 and TRBJ2-5, with D uncertain. The germline V gene has CDR1 SEHNR and CDR2 FQNEAQ (reference sequence). The CDR3 is made up of 12 amino acids. V lost 6 bases and J lost 5, with 10 bases in between. Here the CDR3 reads CASSTIIETQYF. Here the CDR3 DNA reads TGTGCCAGCAGTACTATCATTGAGACCCAGTACTTC.

The chain couples TRBV6-5 to TRBJ1-1; the match to TRBD1 covers 9 bases. After removal of 5 bases from V and 5 bases from J, the junction contained 6 bases not matched to a gene. The CDR3 runs to 14 residues. CDR1 and CDR2 from the germline V gene are MNHEY and SVGAGI. CDR3 nucleotide sequence: TGTGCCAGCAGTATACAGGGGGCAGCTACTGAAGCTTTCTTT. Encoded protein: CASSIQGAATEAFF.

The chain uses TRBV6-1 and TRBJ2-7; 9 bases fit TRBD1. Germline loops: CDR1 MNHNS, CDR2 SASEGT. This CDR3 contains 15 residues. J gave up 0 bases and V 7 bases, and 7 bases lay outside the gene matches. CDR3 protein: CASTRTGGISYEQYF. CDR3 DNA: TGTGCCAGCACCCGAACAGGGGGCATCTCCTACGAGCAGTACTTC.

The V gene is TRBV11-2, the J gene TRBJ2-7, with D possibly TRBD2 on 6 matching bases. The ends were cut back, 1 base at V and 3 bases at J, with 13 bases in the middle. CDR3 length: 15 residues. Per germline, CDR1 SGHAT and CDR2 FQNNGV. The CDR3 loop is CASSLGRGRSYEQYF. For the CDR3, the DNA is TGTGCCAGCAGCTTAGGGAGGGGACGAAGCTACGAGCAGTACTTC.

A remark on this clone: The sample holds other DNA sequences that translate to the same CDR3. The V gene is TRBV25-1, the J gene TRBJ2-5; D not certain. The J call is doubtful: the DNA matches TRBJ2-7 better. Germline V gene data show CDR1 as MGHDK and CDR2 as SYGVNS. This CDR3 contains 11 residues. This CDR3 is CASSEYYEQYF. In DNA form, the CDR3 reads TGTGCCAGCAGTGAATATTACGAGCAGTACTTC.

This chain connects TRBV27 to TRBJ2-7; 7 bases match TRBD1. The germline gives CDR1 MNHEY, CDR2 SMNVEV (reference sequence). Trimming at V came to 5 bases and at J to 1 base, leaving 11 bases not matched to a gene. The CDR3 is 16 residues long. CDR3 DNA: TGTGCCAGCAGTCCCCGAGGGGGCCGGGGTTCCTACGAGCAGTACTTC. Its translation is CASSPRGGRGSYEQYF.

The V call is TRBV18, the J call TRBJ1-3; possibly TRBD1 for D (5 bases). Germline CDR1 reads KGHSH; CDR2 reads LQKENI. This CDR3 has 14 amino acids. Trimming shortened V by 3 bases and J by 15 bases, and 21 bases separated the two germline ends. CDR3: CASSPYETGTSPYF. The CDR3 bases are TGTGCCAGCTCACCGTACGAAACGGGGACTTCCCCATATTTT.

The V call is TRBV4-1, the J call TRBJ1-6; 8 nucleotides agree with TRBD1. The germline V gene encodes CDR1 MGHRA and CDR2 YSYEKL. J was trimmed by 4 bases and V by 1 base; bases with no gene match: 9. This CDR3 contains 18 residues. CDR3 bases: TGCGCCAGCAGCCAAGGGGCACTACGGACAGGGTATAATTCACCCCTCCACTTT. Translated: CASSQGALRTGYNSPLHF.

There are a few counts of this clone. The chain couples TRBV6-1 to TRBJ1-4, with D possibly matching TRBD1 (6 bases). The V end was cut by 5 bases, the J end by 6 bases, with 16 bases between. Germline V gene sequence: CDR1 MNHNS, CDR2 SASEGT. This CDR3 comprises 15 residues. This CDR3 reads CASSSTGFGDEKLFF. In DNA, the CDR3 is TGTGCCAGCAGTTCTACAGGGTTCGGAGATGAAAAACTGTTTTTT.

In DNA form, the CDR3 reads TGTGCCAGCAGCCGATCTAGCGGGAGGGACAATGAGCAGTTCTTC. It specifies CASSRSSGRDNEQFF. The chain is built from TRBV11-3 and TRBJ2-1; the match to TRBD2 covers 12 bases. Trimming took 5 bases from V and 5 from J; bases not matched to a gene: 4. Germline CDR1 SGHNT, CDR2 YENEEA. This CDR3 spans 15 amino acids.

This chain links TRBV15 with TRBJ2-2, with TRBD2 identical over 13 bases. The CDR3 runs 17 residues. Germline values: CDR1 LNHNV, CDR2 YYDKDF (reference sequence). J lost 1 base, V lost 5 bases, and 4 bases had no gene match. In DNA form, the CDR3 reads TGTGCCACCAGCCCCGGGACTAGCGGGGAGAACACCGGGGAGCTGTTTTTT. The encoded protein is CATSPGTSGENTGELFF.

This chain joins TRBV5-1 and TRBJ1-6; D remains ambiguous. This CDR3 contains 14 residues. Germline loops: CDR1 SGHRS, CDR2 YFSETQ. V lost 3 bases and J lost 6, with 10 bases in between. CDR3 sequence: CASSSTMSNSPLHF. CDR3 DNA sequence: TGCGCCAGCAGCTCTACGATGTCTAATTCACCCCTCCACTTT.

V is TRBV27 and J is TRBJ1-6, with D perhaps matching TRBD1 (5 bases). V lost 1 base to trimming and J lost 7 bases, with 26 bases between them. The CDR3 contains 20 residues. Germline V gene lookup returns CDR1 MNHEY and CDR2 SMNVEV (reference sequence). CDR3 nucleotides: TGTGCCAGCAGTTTATATCGAGGGTGGGGGGGGTCTGACCCCAATTCACCCCTCCACTTT. Translating gives CASSLYRGWGGSDPNSPLHF.

The genes are TRBV9 and TRBJ1-2, with D perhaps matching TRBD1 (6 bases). This CDR3 is built from 16 residues. V was trimmed by 0 bases and J by 8 bases, leaving 20 bases between them. Germline CDR1 SGDLS, CDR2 YYNGEE. For the CDR3, the DNA is TGTGCCAGCAGCGTAGGGGTGGAAAACAGGGCGGAGGGCTACACCTTC. Translated, it gives CASSVGVENRAEGYTF.

This clone was recorded only once. J is TRBJ1-5 and V is TRBV2, with D hard to call. The CDR3 sequence is 9 residues long. Germline CDR1 and CDR2: SNHLY and FYNNEI. V lost 11 bases to trimming and J lost 7 bases, with 6 bases between them. CDR3 DNA sequence: TGTGCCGCGGGACAGCCCCAGCATTTT. This translates into CAAGQPQHF.

The chain couples TRBV7-2 to TRBJ1-4, with 9 bases lining up with TRBD1. Germline V lookup: CDR1 SGHTA, CDR2 FQGNSA. CDR3 length: 15 residues. Trimming cost V 4 bases and J 7 bases; bases outside gene matches: 7. The CDR3, as DNA: TGTGCCAGCAGCTCCGGACAGGGGATGGGTGAAAAACTGTTTTTT. This gives the protein CASSSGQGMGEKLFF.

J is TRBJ1-1 and V is TRBV4-2, with a possible D match to TRBD1 (6 bases). The CDR3 consists of 13 residues. CDR1 LGHNA and CDR2 YNFKEQ come from the germline V gene. Trimming pared 4 bases from V and 8 bases from J, leaving 14 bases between. The CDR3 DNA sequence: TGTGCCAGCAGCCCCATAACTGGGACAGAAGCTTTCTTT. It is translated as CASSPITGTEAFF.

CDR3 residues: CASSVSPQFSEKLFF. The CDR3, as DNA: TGTGCCAGCAGTGTTTCCCCCCAGTTTTCTGAAAAACTGTTTTTT. The V gene is TRBV2, the J gene TRBJ1-4; D unresolved. The CDR3 extends over 15 amino acids. CDR1 SNHLY and CDR2 FYNNEI come from the germline V gene. V was clipped by 4 bases and J by 7 bases, with 16 bases between them.

This clone was seen a few times. V gene TRBV2 combines with J gene TRBJ1-2; D ambiguous. V was trimmed by 3 bases and J by 3 bases, leaving 8 bases between them. Per the germline V gene, CDR1 is SNHLY and CDR2 is FYNNEI. The CDR3 has 13 amino acids. The CDR3 region is CASSEQEYYGYTF. In DNA, the CDR3 is TGTGCCAGCAGTGAGCAGGAATACTATGGCTACACCTTC.

J is TRBJ2-7 and V is TRBV6-5; TRBD1 matches 10 bases. CDR1 MNHEY and CDR2 SVGAGI come from the germline V gene. CDR3 length equals 15 residues. V lost 3 bases, J lost 3 bases, and 5 bases stayed unmatched. The CDR3 spells CASSYGQGGVYEQYF. The CDR3 nucleotides are TGTGCCAGCAGTTATGGACAGGGGGGAGTCTACGAGCAGTACTTC.